Listed below are T cell receptor beta chains from one sample, sequenced in a study of blood T cell repertoires in COVID-19. Sequenced by immunoSEQ multiplex PCR; TCRdb stores in-frame clones only, minus some. Here the sample spans roughly 100,000 clones, more than 85% being singletons. The sample taken for sequencing was peripheral blood. The receptor source for this set is a man between 18 and 35 years old with acute or convalescent COVID-19. Each CDR3 is given with its conserved first and last residue. Fields, in order: clone size, V gene, D gene, J gene, CDR3 DNA, CDR3 protein. D genes are given only for firm matches. A row's size may be missing; if present it is once, few, many or a size class.

>-|TRBV6-1|TRBD1|TRBJ1-3
TGTGCCAGCAGTGACGACAGGGTAATCAACACCATATATTTT
CASSDDRVINTIYF
>-|TRBV6-5|-|TRBJ1-3
TGTGCCAGCAGTTACTCTAGGGGTCCTGGAAACACCATATATTTT
CASSYSRGPGNTIYF
>-|TRBV10-2|-|TRBJ1-2
TGCGCCAGCCCACTAAGGGCAGGGGATTATGGCTACACCTTC
CASPLRAGDYGYTF
>-|TRBV5-1|-|TRBJ2-3
TGCGCCAGCAGCTTGGCCGCGGCAGATACGCAGTATTTT
CASSLAAADTQYF
>-|TRBV2|-|TRBJ2-2
TGTGCCAGCAGTGAGACTCCGGCGAACACCGGGGAGCTGTTTTTT
CASSETPANTGELFF
>-|TRBV27|TRBD2|TRBJ2-7
TGTGCCAGCAGTTCCCGGGAGGGCCCCTACGAGCAGTACTTC
CASSSREGPYEQYF
>-|TRBV20-1|-|TRBJ2-1
TGCAGTGCTAGAGGAGGAAATGAGCAGTTCTTC
CSARGGNEQFF
>once|TRBV18|-|TRBJ1-1
TGTGCCAGCTCACCACAGCGGAGTGAAGCTTTCTTT
CASSPQRSEAFF
>-|TRBV4-2|TRBD1|TRBJ1-1
TGTGCCAGCAGCCAAGATCATCGGACAGGGGGTATTTTCTCGAACACTGAAGCTTTCTTT
CASSQDHRTGGIFSNTEAFF
>-|TRBV4-2|-|TRBJ1-5
TGTGCCAGCAGCCAAGGGATACAGGTCCTCAATCAGCCCCAGCATTTT
CASSQGIQVLNQPQHF
>few|TRBV18|-|TRBJ1-1
TGTGCCAGCTCACTGGGGCCCCTGGGGAACACTGAAGCTTTCTTT
CASSLGPLGNTEAFF
>-|TRBV2|TRBD1|TRBJ2-6
TGTGCCGGACAGGGGGCGCGTGGGGCCAACGTCCTGACTTTC
CAGQGARGANVLTF
>-|TRBV1|-|TRBJ2-1
TGCACCAGCAGCCATCCTAGCGGGGGGTCTAGCTCCTACAATGAGCAGTTCTTC
CTSSHPSGGSSSYNEQFF
>-|TRBV11-2|-|TRBJ2-3
TGTGCCAGCAGCGGCAGGGTTGGCACAGATACGCAGTATTTT
CASSGRVGTDTQYF
>-|TRBV5-1|TRBD2|TRBJ2-2
TGCGCCAGCAGCCGGACTAGCGGTTTTGTCGGGGAGCTGTTTTTT
CASSRTSGFVGELFF
>-|TRBV25-1|TRBD1|TRBJ1-1
TGTGCCAGCAGTGATAGCAGGGGGCGGATGAACACTGAAGCTTTCTTT
CASSDSRGRMNTEAFF
>once|TRBV10-1|TRBD2|TRBJ2-6
TGCGCCAGCAGTGAGTCGGGGGGGGACGGGGCCAACGTCCTGACTTTC
CASSESGGDGANVLTF
>-|TRBV7-8|TRBD1|TRBJ1-2
TGTGCCAGCAGCTTACGCCAGGGGGCGCCTAACTATGGCTACACCTTC
CASSLRQGAPNYGYTF
>-|TRBV14|-|TRBJ2-5
TGTGCCAGCAGCCAGAGGTGGCGGCAAGAGACCCAGTACTTC
CASSQRWRQETQYF
>once|TRBV10-2|-|TRBJ2-1
TGCGCCAGCAGTGAGGTCATCTCCTACCCCAATGAGCAGTTCTTC
CASSEVISYPNEQFF
>-|TRBV25-1|-|TRBJ2-1
TGTGCCAGCACATCCCGGACGGGAAGAACCTACAATGAGCAGTTCTTC
CASTSRTGRTYNEQFF
>-|TRBV5-1|-|TRBJ1-2
TGCGCCAGCAGCGCCTGGCCCGGGGAAGAGAGTGGCTACACCTTC
CASSAWPGEESGYTF
>-|TRBV2|-|TRBJ1-1
TGTGCCAGCAGTGATCCCTCCGTTCGACTGTCCACTGAAGCTTTCTTT
CASSDPSVRLSTEAFF
>-|TRBV7-9|-|TRBJ1-1
TGTGCCAGCAGCACTCAGGGGAACACTGAAGCTTTCTTT
CASSTQGNTEAFF
>-|TRBV2|-|TRBJ1-6
TGTGCCAGCAGTAAGGCAGGCTCTTATAATTCACCCCTCCACTTT
CASSKAGSYNSPLHF
>-|TRBV10-3|TRBD1|TRBJ1-6
TGTGCCGCCGCAGTGGGACAGGCCCCAGATAGCTCCTATAATTCACCCCTCCACTTT
CAAAVGQAPDSSYNSPLHF
>-|TRBV3-1/TRBV3-2|TRBD1|TRBJ1-2
TGTGCCAGCAGCCAAGACCCCCCCGGGACAGGGGTCGGCGGCTACACCTTC
CASSQDPPGTGVGGYTF
>once|TRBV24-1|-|TRBJ2-5
TGTGCCACCAGTGATTCCCCAGGGACCCAGTACTTC
CATSDSPGTQYF
>once|TRBV5-1|-|TRBJ2-5
TGCGCCAGCAGCTTGGTAGGGGTGGAGGAGACCCAGTACTTC
CASSLVGVEETQYF
>-|TRBV5-8|TRBD1|TRBJ2-3
TGTGCCAGCAGCCTAGTGGACAGGGGGATCACAGATACGCAGTATTTT
CASSLVDRGITDTQYF
>-|TRBV21-1|-|TRBJ2-7
TGTGCCAGCAGCATTGTCACCGGGGTTATCGACTACGAGCAGTACTTC
CASSIVTGVIDYEQYF
>-|TRBV5-6|-|TRBJ1-5
TGTGCCAGCAGCCCCAGGGGAAATCAGCCCCAGCATTTT
CASSPRGNQPQHF
>-|TRBV24-1|TRBD1|TRBJ2-2
TGTGCCACCAGTGATTCCGGGACAGGGAACACCGGGGAGCTGTTTTTT
CATSDSGTGNTGELFF
>-|TRBV3-1/TRBV3-2|-|TRBJ1-3
TGTGCCAGCAGCCAAGCTAGGGCGGGATCTGGAAACACCATATATTTT
CASSQARAGSGNTIYF
>-|TRBV4-1|-|TRBJ1-2
TGCGCCAGCAGCCCTGAGACAGCTAACTATGGCTACACCTTC
CASSPETANYGYTF